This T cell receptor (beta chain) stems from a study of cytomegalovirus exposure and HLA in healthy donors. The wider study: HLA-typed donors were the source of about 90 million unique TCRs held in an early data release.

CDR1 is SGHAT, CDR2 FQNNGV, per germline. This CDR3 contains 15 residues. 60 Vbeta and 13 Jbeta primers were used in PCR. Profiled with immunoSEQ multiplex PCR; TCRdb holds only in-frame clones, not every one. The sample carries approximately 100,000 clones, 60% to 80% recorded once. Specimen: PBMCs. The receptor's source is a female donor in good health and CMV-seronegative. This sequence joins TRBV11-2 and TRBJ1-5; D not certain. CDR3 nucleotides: TGTGTGGGCCGCCGTTACAGTGATAGCAATCAGCCCCAGCATTTT. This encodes CVGRRYSDSNQPQHF.